This T cell receptor beta chain appears in the sequencing data of a study of OX40 agonist ivuxolimab in advanced cancers. General study points: In general, CD8+ T cells held more expanded clones than CD4+ did, on average.

The timepoints at which blood was sampled were baseline, cycle 4 day 1, and cycle 7 day 1. This CDR3 comprises 14 residues. V shed 5 bases and J 3 bases; nucleotides not matched to a gene: 2. Per germline, CDR1 SGHTA and CDR2 FQGTGA. A word on this clone: What it recognizes is unknown.

This table comes from immunoSEQ multiplex PCR, and its TCRdb copy is limited to in-frame clones, with some not included. The sample has some 61,000 clones; 80% to 90% are singletons. The receptor was derived from an adult with an advanced solid tumor such as melanoma, head and neck, liver or kidney cancer. The specimen was CD4+ or CD8+ T cells sorted from blood, collected in a trial of the OX40 agonist ivuxolimab. V gene TRBV7-3 combines with J gene TRBJ2-7; 12 bases line up with TRBD2. CDR3 sequence reads: CASSTLAGGYEQYF. Here the CDR3 DNA reads TGTGCCAGCAGCACACTAGCGGGAGGCTACGAGCAGTACTTC.